One sample yielded the 18 T cell receptor beta chains listed below, sequenced in a study of CD8+CD57+ T cells in acquired aplastic anemia. Individuals selected for sequencing had exhibited CD8+CD57+ cell expansion on flow cytometry. It was genomic DNA that served as the template for profiling TCR beta VDJ and CDR3. TCRdb reanalysed the reads using MiXCR and keeps one entry per CDR3 protein. The sample lists 150,000 to 200,000 distinct CDR3 sequences; roughly 50% were seen once. Sequences were obtained from sorted CD4+, CD8+, or CD8+CD57+ T cells (not recorded which) from PBMCs. These receptors all come from a human donor with aplastic anemia.

The chain employs TRBV5-1 and TRBJ2-7; 10 bases agree with TRBD2. The CDR3 sequence is 18 residues long. The J segment lost 0 bases and the V segment lost 4 bases, leaving 13 bases of the junction unmatched. Per germline, CDR1 SGHRS and CDR2 YFSETQ. The CDR3 DNA reads as TGCGCCAGCAGCCTCCATCCAGAAGCGGGGGGGTCCTCCTACGAGCAGTACTTC. This sequence encodes CASSLHPEAGGSSYEQYF. The complete variable domain, with remaining parts taken from reference TRBV5-1 and TRBJ2-7, reads KAGVTQTPRYLIKTRGQQVTLSCSPISGHRSVSWYQQTPGQGLQFLFEYFSETQRNKGNFPGRFSGRQFSNSRSEMNVSTLELGDSALYLCASSLHPEAGGSSYEQYFGPGTRLTVT.

With respect to this clonotype: A much larger clone sits a single nucleotide away, making a read error possible. The chain joins TRBV6-1 to TRBJ2-6; tentatively, D is TRBD1 or TRBD2 (5 bases each). This CDR3 comprises 15 residues. Per germline, CDR1 MNHNS and CDR2 SASEGT. The CDR3 DNA is TGTGCCAGCAGTCCCCAGGGAGCTGGGGCCAACGACCTGACTTTC. Translation gives CASSPQGAGANDLTF.

Note on this clonotype: A much more abundant neighbour one base away suggests this may be a read error. The chain joins TRBV30 to TRBJ1-5; D is ambiguous. Looked up from germline, CDR1 is GTSNPN and CDR2 is SVGIG (reference sequence). CDR3 length equals 14 residues. V shed 0 bases and J shed 7 bases, with 13 bases lying between them. CDR3 nucleotides: TGTGCCTGGAGTGTAGGGCCCTGGAGGCAGCCCCAGCATTTT. It encodes CAWSVGPWRQPQHF.

This clonotype was counted at least ten times. The CDR3 loop is CASSQGRDTGELFF. The CDR3, as DNA: TGCGCCAGCAGTCAGGGGAGGGACACCGGGGAGCTGTTTTTT. V and J are TRBV10-2 and TRBJ2-2, with D perhaps matching TRBD2 (7 bases). The CDR3 has 14 residues. With 5 bases removed from V and 3 bases from J, the gap between germline ends came to 10 bases. Germline V gene lookup returns CDR1 WSHSY and CDR2 SAAADI.

This clonotype has ten or more counts. V and J are TRBV7-3 and TRBJ1-1; D is unresolved. V was pared by 2 bases and J by 7 bases, with 8 bases between. Germline lookup yields CDR1 SGHTA and CDR2 FQGTGA. The CDR3 is 12 residues long. CDR3 bases: TGTGCCAGCAGCTTATACACCAGTGAAGCTTTCTTT. Translation: CASSLYTSEAFF.

The V call is TRBV15, the J call TRBJ1-6, with D maybe TRBD1 (5 bases). Germline-derived CDR1 and CDR2 are LNHNV and YYDKDF (reference sequence). V dropped 3 bases and J dropped 6 bases, with 12 bases sitting between them. The CDR3 has 15 amino acids. The CDR3 sequence is CATSRDPGLNSPLHF. The CDR3 region has the DNA TGTGCCACCAGCAGGGATCCGGGACTTAATTCACCCCTCCACTTT.

The sample holds many counts of this clonotype. This chain links TRBV6-1 with TRBJ1-6; 8 bases match TRBD1. Trimming removed 3 bases from V and 2 bases from J; junction bases left unmatched: 3. The CDR3 has 16 residues. Germline V CDR1 and CDR2: MNHNS, SASEGT. CDR3 coding DNA: TGTGCCAGCAGTGACAGGGGGCACACCTATAATTCACCCCTCCACTTT. Residues: CASSDRGHTYNSPLHF.

This clonotype was seen many times. The CDR3 nucleotides read TGTGCCAGTAGTCGGGCAGCTTCTGGAAACACCATATATTTT. Amino acids: CASSRAASGNTIYF. The J gene is TRBJ1-3, the V gene TRBV19; no clear D. The V and J ends lost 5 bases and 1 base respectively, with 9 bases between them. The germline gives CDR1 LNHDA, CDR2 SQIVND (reference sequence). There are 14 residues in the CDR3.

The chain joins TRBV11-1 to TRBJ2-1; 12 bases line up with TRBD2. The CDR3 covers 15 residues. J lost 9 bases, V lost 5 bases, and 8 bases had no gene match. Germline lookup yields CDR1 SGHAT and CDR2 FQDESV (reference sequence). The CDR3: CASSHPSGGAAEQFF. The DNA for the CDR3 is TGTGCCAGCAGCCACCCTAGCGGGGGGGCCGCTGAGCAGTTCTTC.

The J gene is TRBJ2-1, the V gene TRBV25-1; D uncertain. The V end was cut by 2 bases, the J end by 0 bases, with 14 bases between. The CDR3 is made up of 17 amino acids. CDR1 MGHDK and CDR2 SYGVNS come from the germline V gene. The CDR3 DNA reads TGTGCCAGCAGTGAAGCCGGCGAAACCTCCTCCTACAATGAGCAGTTCTTC. This codes for CASSEAGETSSYNEQFF.

The table lists this clonotype with many counts. This rearrangement joins TRBV5-8 to TRBJ2-1; D is ambiguous. Per the germline V gene, CDR1 is SGHTS and CDR2 is YDEGEE. Trimming removed 0 bases at V and 7 bases at J, with 11 bases between. The CDR3 sequence is 14 residues long. CDR3 amino acids: CASSLVLLENEQFF. In nucleotides, the CDR3 is TGTGCCAGCAGCTTGGTGCTGCTTGAGAATGAGCAGTTCTTC.

This chain joins TRBV19 and TRBJ2-1; TRBD2 matches 14 bases. The CDR3 is made up of 17 amino acids. Per germline, CDR1 LNHDA and CDR2 SQIVND (reference sequence). Trimming cost V 9 bases and J 3 bases; bases outside gene matches: 10. CDR3 nucleotide sequence: TGTGCCAGCACAGGGACTAGCGGGAGATCCCTCTACAATGAGCAGTTCTTC. It encodes CASTGTSGRSLYNEQFF. The full variable domain, its missing parts supplied by reference TRBV19 and TRBJ2-1, is DGGITQSPKYLFRKEGQNVTLSCEQNLNHDAMYWYRQDPGQGLRLIYYSQIVNDFQKGDIAEGYSVSREKKESFPLTVTSAQKNPTAFYLCASTGTSGRSLYNEQFFGPGTRLTVL.

J is TRBJ2-7 and V is TRBV3-1; D ambiguous. The CDR3 spans 12 residues. Trimming shortened V by 1 base and J by 6 bases, and 7 bases separated the two germline ends. Germline loops: CDR1 LGHDT, CDR2 YNNKEL (reference sequence). DNA for the CDR3: TGTGCCAGCAGCCAAGCGGGTCTCGAGCAGTACTTC. Encoded protein: CASSQAGLEQYF.

Notes on this clonotype: Given a much more abundant clone one base away, this may be a read error. V is TRBV6-4 and J is TRBJ2-3; a weak D match, TRBD2 (7 bases). Germline CDR1 reads MRHNA; CDR2 reads SNTAGT. This CDR3 contains 15 residues. The V end lost 6 bases, the J end lost 2 bases, and 15 bases lay between the germline ends. The CDR3 DNA reads TGTGCCAGCAGCGCCTCGGGGGGCCTCACAGATACGCAGTATTTT. Amino acid sequence: CASSASGGLTDTQYF.

In this sample, this clonotype turned up many times. CDR3 DNA: TGTGCCAGCAGCTCGGGGGAGGGCAATCAGCCCCAGCATTTT. It codes for CASSSGEGNQPQHF. V is TRBV5-6 and J is TRBJ1-5; tentatively, D is TRBD1 (5 bases). Germline V CDR1 and CDR2: SGHDT, YYEEEE. Trimming cost V 3 bases and J 2 bases, with 9 bases left between them. CDR3 size: 14 residues.

The gene calls are TRBV29-1 and TRBJ2-7; 9 nucleotides line up with TRBD2. The CDR3 is made up of 12 amino acids. The germline CDR1 and CDR2 sequences are SQVTM and ANQGSEA. V lost 6 bases and J lost 5; bases outside the gene matches: 5. The CDR3 sequence is CSVGTSFDEQYF. CDR3 nucleotide sequence: TGCAGCGTGGGGACTAGCTTCGACGAGCAGTACTTC.

This clonotype came up many times. V usage is TRBV5-5 and J usage is TRBJ1-6; D unclear. In germline, CDR1 is SGHKS, CDR2 YYEKEE (reference sequence). The CDR3 sequence is 15 residues long. Trimming took off 4 bases at V and 8 bases at J, with 16 bases between the two ends. CDR3 in amino acids: CASSPTLTVDSPLHF. CDR3 DNA sequence: TGTGCCAGCAGCCCCACGTTGACGGTAGATTCACCCCTCCACTTT.

In this sample, this clonotype turned up a few times. The chain carries TRBV2 and TRBJ1-6, with D tentatively TRBD1 (6 bases). Trimming removed 6 bases at V and 6 bases at J, with 15 bases between. Germline V gene lookup returns CDR1 SNHLY and CDR2 FYNNEI. This CDR3 is built from 15 residues. CDR3 sequence: CASRPEGVGNSPLHF. The CDR3 DNA follows: TGTGCCAGCAGGCCGGAGGGGGTCGGTAATTCACCCCTCCACTTT.